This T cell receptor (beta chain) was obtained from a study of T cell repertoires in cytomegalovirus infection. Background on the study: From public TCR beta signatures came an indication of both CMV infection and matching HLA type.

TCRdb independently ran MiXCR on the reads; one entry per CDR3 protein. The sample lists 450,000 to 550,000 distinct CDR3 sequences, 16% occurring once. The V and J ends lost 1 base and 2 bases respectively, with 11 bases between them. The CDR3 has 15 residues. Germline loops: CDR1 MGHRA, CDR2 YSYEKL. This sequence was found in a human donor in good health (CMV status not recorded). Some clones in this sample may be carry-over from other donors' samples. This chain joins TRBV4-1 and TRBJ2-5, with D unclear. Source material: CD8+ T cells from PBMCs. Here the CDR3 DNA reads TGCGCCAGCAGCCAAGCGCGTAGCCCTCAAGAGACCCAGTACTTC. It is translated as CASSQARSPQETQYF.